Shown below are 7 T cell receptor beta chains from a single sample sequenced in a study of cytotoxic CD8 clonotypes in ibrutinib-treated CLL. Generated by immunoSEQ multiplex PCR, the TCRdb table keeps only in-frame clones and is missing some. This sample has nearly 100,000 clones, with about 72% found just once. This sample comprised PBMCs, obtained after 12 months of ibrutinib treatment. The receptors come from a human donor with chronic lymphocytic leukemia.

V gene TRBV30 combines with J gene TRBJ1-1; TRBD1 agrees at 7 bases. CDR1 is GTSNPN, CDR2 SVGIG, per germline (reference sequence). Trimming removed 1 base from V and 1 base from J; junction bases left unmatched: 0. This CDR3 is built from 13 residues. In DNA, the CDR3 is TGTGCCTGGAGTGAGGGGGCGAACACTGAAGCTTTCTTT. This gives the protein CAWSEGANTEAFF.

The rearrangement links TRBV5-5 to TRBJ2-1; 7 nucleotides line up with TRBD1. J was trimmed by 2 bases and V by 4 bases; bases with no gene match: 6. This CDR3 is built from 15 residues. The germline V gene encodes CDR1 SGHKS and CDR2 YYEKEE (reference sequence). CDR3 in amino acids: CASSPRDSAYNEQFF. The DNA for the CDR3 is TGTGCCAGCAGCCCCCGGGACAGCGCCTACAATGAGCAGTTCTTC. The full variable domain, completed using reference TRBV5-5 and TRBJ2-1, is DAGVTQSPTHLIKTRGQQVTLRCSPISGHKSVSWYQQVLGQGPQFIFQYYEKEERGRGNFPDRFSARQFPNYSSELNVNALLLGDSALYLCASSPRDSAYNEQFFGPGTRLTVL.

The V and J genes are TRBV6-6 and TRBJ1-5, with D unclear. Germline CDR1 reads MNHNY; CDR2 reads SVGAGI (reference sequence). This CDR3 is built from 14 residues. The V end lost 8 bases, the J end lost 1 base, and 12 bases lay between the germline ends. The CDR3 bases are TGTGCCAGCCTTCCGGGTGGAAGCAATCAGCCCCAGCATTTT. It codes for CASLPGGSNQPQHF.

The chain combines TRBV7-2 with TRBJ2-3; no definite D call. Germline CDR1 reads SGHTA; CDR2 reads FQGNSA. V was pared by 1 base and J by 1 base, with 9 bases between. This CDR3 has 15 residues. CDR3 nucleotide sequence: TGTGCCAGCAGCTTAGGGGGTTACGGCACAGATACGCAGTATTTT. Translated: CASSLGGYGTDTQYF.

The V and J genes are TRBV5-1 and TRBJ2-2; 7 bases agree with TRBD2. CDR3 length: 16 residues. The V and J ends lost 7 bases and 4 bases, in that order; junction bases with no gene match: 13. Germline V gene lookup returns CDR1 SGHRS and CDR2 YFSETQ. The DNA of the CDR3 is TGCGCCAGCCAGGGCACTGCGGGGGACGGCACCGGGGAGCTGTTTTTT. Its protein is CASQGTAGDGTGELFF.

This rearrangement joins TRBV7-3 to TRBJ2-7, with 9 bases identical to TRBD2. The CDR3 runs to 15 residues. Germline values: CDR1 SGHTA, CDR2 FQGTGA. Germline trimming cut 5 bases from V and 2 bases from J; bases unmatched to any gene: 7. The DNA of the CDR3 is TGTGCCAGCAGCCCGACTAGCGGATCCACCTACGAGCAGTACTTC. Residues: CASSPTSGSTYEQYF.

V and J are TRBV6-1 and TRBJ2-5, with D uncertain. The V and J ends lost 7 bases and 0 bases respectively, with 15 bases between them. The CDR3 covers 15 residues. From germline, CDR1 is MNHNS and CDR2 SASEGT. In nucleotides, the CDR3 is TGTGCCAGCACGAAACTGCCAAGAAACCAAGAGACCCAGTACTTC. Protein: CASTKLPRNQETQYF.